These 3 T cell receptor beta chains were sequenced from one sample in a study of technical replicates of blood from a few donors. Sequenced by immunoSEQ multiplex PCR; TCRdb stores in-frame clones only, minus some. There are some 78,000 clones in the sample; approximately 95% occur only once, and under 0.3% lies in the top ten. The sample consisted of T cells isolated from PBMCs. The receptor set was obtained from a human donor in good health.

The chain combines TRBV5-4 with TRBJ2-7; no definite D call. V lost 0 bases, J lost 6 bases, and 10 bases lay in between. The CDR3 extends over 13 amino acids. Germline V gene data show CDR1 as SGHNT and CDR2 as YYREEE (reference sequence). CDR3 in amino acids: CASSLAIGSEQYF. The CDR3 nucleotides are TGTGCCAGCAGCTTGGCCATCGGGTCCGAGCAGTACTTC.

V is TRBV5-1 and J is TRBJ2-7; tentative D call: TRBD2 (6 bases). The length of the CDR3 is 14 residues. V lost 0 bases, J lost 1 base, and 8 bases lay in between. Germline V gene sequence: CDR1 SGHRS, CDR2 YFSETQ. The CDR3 DNA is TGCGCCAGCAGCTTGGGGGGGGAATCCTACGAGCAGTACTTC. Protein product: CASSLGGESYEQYF.

This chain connects TRBV5-1 to TRBJ1-2; D not resolved. The CDR3 is 17 residues long. Germline lookup yields CDR1 SGHRS and CDR2 YFSETQ. Trimming left V 4 bases short and J 2 bases short, with 21 bases between. The CDR3 here is CASSPNNSLLANYGYTF. CDR3 bases: TGCGCCAGCAGCCCCAACAACAGCTTGCTTGCCAACTATGGCTACACCTTC. Combining the CDR3 with reference TRBV5-1 and TRBJ1-2 gives the whole variable domain KAGVTQTPRYLIKTRGQQVTLSCSPISGHRSVSWYQQTPGQGLQFLFEYFSETQRNKGNFPGRFSGRQFSNSRSEMNVSTLELGDSALYLCASSPNNSLLANYGYTFGSGTRLTVV.